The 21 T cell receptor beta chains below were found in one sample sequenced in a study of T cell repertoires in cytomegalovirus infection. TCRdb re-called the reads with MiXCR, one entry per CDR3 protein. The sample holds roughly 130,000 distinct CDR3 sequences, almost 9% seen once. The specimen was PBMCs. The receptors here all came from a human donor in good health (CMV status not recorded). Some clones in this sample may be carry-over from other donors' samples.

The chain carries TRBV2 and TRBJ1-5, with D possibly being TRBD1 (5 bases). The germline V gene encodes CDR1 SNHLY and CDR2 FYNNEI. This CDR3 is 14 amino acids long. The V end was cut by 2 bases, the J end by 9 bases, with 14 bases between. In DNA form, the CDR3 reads TGTGCCAGCAGTGAAAGCGGGACGCCTTGGCCCCAGCATTTT. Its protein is CASSESGTPWPQHF.

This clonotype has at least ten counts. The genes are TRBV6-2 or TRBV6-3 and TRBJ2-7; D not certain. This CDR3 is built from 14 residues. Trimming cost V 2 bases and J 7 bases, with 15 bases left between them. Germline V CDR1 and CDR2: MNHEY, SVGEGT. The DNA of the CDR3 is TGTGCCAGCAGTTACCTCCAGCCTGCCGGGGAGCAGTACTTC. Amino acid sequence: CASSYLQPAGEQYF.

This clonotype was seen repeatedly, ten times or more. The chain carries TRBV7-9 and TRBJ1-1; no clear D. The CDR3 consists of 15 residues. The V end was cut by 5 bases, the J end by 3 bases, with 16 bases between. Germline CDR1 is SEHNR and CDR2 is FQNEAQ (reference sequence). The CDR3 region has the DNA TGTGCCAGCAGCGCCCCGACTGGAAGATACACTGAAGCTTTCTTT. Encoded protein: CASSAPTGRYTEAFF.

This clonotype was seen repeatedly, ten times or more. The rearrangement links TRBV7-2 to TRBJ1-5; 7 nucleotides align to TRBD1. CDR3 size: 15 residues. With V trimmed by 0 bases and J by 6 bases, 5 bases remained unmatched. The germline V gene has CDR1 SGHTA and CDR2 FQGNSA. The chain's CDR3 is CASSLALQGSQPQHF. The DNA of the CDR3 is TGTGCCAGCAGCTTAGCGTTACAGGGGAGTCAGCCCCAGCATTTT.

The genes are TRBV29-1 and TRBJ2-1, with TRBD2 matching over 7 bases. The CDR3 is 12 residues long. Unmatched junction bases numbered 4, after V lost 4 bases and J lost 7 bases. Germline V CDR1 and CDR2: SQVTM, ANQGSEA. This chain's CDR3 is CSVGGGRNEQFF. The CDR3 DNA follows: TGCAGCGTTGGGGGAGGGAGAAATGAGCAGTTCTTC.

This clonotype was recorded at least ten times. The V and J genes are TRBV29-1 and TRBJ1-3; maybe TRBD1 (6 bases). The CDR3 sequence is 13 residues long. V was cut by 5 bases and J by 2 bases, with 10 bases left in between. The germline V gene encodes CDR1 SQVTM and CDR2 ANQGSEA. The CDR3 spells CSVTQGPGNTIYF. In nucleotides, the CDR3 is TGCAGCGTTACACAGGGACCTGGAAACACCATATATTTT.

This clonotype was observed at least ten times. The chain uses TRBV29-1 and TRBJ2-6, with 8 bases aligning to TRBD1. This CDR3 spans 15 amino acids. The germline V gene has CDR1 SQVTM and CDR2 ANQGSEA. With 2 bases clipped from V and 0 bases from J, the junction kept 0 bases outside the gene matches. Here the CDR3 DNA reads TGCAGCGTTGAAACAGGGGGCTCTGGGGCCAACGTCCTGACTTTC. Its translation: CSVETGGSGANVLTF.

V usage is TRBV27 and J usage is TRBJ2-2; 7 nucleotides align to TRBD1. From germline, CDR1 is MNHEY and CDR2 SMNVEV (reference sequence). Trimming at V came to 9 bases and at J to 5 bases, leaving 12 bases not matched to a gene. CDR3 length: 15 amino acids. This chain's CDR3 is CASNRQGGVTGELFF. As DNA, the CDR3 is TGTGCCAGTAACCGACAGGGTGGGGTTACCGGGGAGCTGTTTTTT.

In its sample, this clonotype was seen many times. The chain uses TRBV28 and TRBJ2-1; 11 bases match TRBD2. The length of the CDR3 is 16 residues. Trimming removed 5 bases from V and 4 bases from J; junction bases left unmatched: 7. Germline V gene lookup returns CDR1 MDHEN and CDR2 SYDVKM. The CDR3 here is CASSPSGGRGYNEQFF. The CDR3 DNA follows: TGTGCCAGCAGTCCTAGCGGGGGGAGGGGATACAATGAGCAGTTCTTC.

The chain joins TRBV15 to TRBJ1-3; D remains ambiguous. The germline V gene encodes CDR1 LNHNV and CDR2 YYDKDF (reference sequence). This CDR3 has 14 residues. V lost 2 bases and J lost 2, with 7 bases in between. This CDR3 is CATSRLEPGNTIYF. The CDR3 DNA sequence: TGTGCCACCAGCAGACTAGAACCTGGAAACACCATATATTTT. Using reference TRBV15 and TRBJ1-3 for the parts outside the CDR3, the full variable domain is DAMVIQNPRYQVTQFGKPVTLSCSQTLNHNVMYWYQQKSSQAPKLLFHYYDKDFNNEADTPDNFQSRRPNTSFCFLDIRSPGLGDTAMYLCATSRLEPGNTIYFGEGSWLTVV.

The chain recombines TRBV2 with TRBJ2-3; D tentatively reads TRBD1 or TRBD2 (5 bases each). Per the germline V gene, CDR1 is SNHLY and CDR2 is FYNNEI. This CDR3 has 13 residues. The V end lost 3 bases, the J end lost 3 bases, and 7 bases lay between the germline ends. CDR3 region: CASSEGTTDTQYF. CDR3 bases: TGTGCCAGCAGTGAGGGGACGACAGATACGCAGTATTTT.

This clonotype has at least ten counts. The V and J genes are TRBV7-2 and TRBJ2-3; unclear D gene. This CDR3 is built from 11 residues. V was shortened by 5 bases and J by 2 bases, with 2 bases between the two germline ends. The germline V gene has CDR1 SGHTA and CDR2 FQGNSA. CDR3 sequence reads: CASSNTDTQYF. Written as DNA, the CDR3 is TGTGCCAGCAGCAACACAGATACGCAGTATTTT.

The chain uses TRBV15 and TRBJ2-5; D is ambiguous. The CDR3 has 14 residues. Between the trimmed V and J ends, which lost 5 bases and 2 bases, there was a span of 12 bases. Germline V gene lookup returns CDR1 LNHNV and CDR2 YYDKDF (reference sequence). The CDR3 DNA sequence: TGTGCCACCAGCCCCGGTAGGGCACAAGAGACCCAGTACTTC. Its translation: CATSPGRAQETQYF.

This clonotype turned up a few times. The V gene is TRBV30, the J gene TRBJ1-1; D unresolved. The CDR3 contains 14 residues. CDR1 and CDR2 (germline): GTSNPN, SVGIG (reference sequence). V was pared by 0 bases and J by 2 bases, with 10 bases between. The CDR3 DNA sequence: TGTGCCTGGAGTGTAGGACGGCTAAACACTGAAGCTTTCTTT. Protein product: CAWSVGRLNTEAFF.

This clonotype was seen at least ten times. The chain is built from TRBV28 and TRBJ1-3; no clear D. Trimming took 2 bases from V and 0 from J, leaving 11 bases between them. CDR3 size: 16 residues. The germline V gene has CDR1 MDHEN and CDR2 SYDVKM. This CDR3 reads CASSLLTYRSGNTIYF. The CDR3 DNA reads TGTGCCAGCAGTTTACTGACTTACCGCTCTGGAAACACCATATATTTT. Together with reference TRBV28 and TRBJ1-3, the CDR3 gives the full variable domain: DVKVTQSSRYLVKRTGEKVFLECVQDMDHENMFWYRQDPGLGLRLIYFSYDVKMKEKGDIPEGYSVSREKKERFSLILESASTNQTSMYLCASSLLTYRSGNTIYFGEGSWLTVV.

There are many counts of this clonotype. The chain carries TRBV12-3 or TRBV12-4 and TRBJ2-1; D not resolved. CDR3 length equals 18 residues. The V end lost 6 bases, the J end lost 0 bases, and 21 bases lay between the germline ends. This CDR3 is CASSSPQVKTNSYNEQFF. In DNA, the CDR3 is TGTGCCAGCAGCTCGCCTCAGGTAAAGACCAACTCCTACAATGAGCAGTTCTTC.

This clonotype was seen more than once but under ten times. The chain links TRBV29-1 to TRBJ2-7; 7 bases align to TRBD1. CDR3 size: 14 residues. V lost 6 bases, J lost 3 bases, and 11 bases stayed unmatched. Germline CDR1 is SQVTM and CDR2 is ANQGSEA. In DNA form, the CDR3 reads TGCAGCGTAGATTCAGGGGGATGGGGCTACGAGCAGTACTTC. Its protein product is CSVDSGGWGYEQYF.

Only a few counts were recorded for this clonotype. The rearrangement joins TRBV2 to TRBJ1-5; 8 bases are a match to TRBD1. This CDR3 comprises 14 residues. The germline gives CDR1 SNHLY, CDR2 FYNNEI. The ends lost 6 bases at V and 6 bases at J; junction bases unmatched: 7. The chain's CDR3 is CASSATGVGQPQHF. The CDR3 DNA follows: TGTGCCAGCAGCGCGACAGGGGTGGGTCAGCCCCAGCATTTT.

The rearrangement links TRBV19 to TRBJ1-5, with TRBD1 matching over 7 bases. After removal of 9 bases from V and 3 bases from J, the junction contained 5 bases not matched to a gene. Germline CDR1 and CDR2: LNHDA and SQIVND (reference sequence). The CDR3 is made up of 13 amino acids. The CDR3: CASSGQVNQPQHF. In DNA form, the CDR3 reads TGTGCCAGCAGCGGACAGGTCAATCAGCCCCAGCATTTT.

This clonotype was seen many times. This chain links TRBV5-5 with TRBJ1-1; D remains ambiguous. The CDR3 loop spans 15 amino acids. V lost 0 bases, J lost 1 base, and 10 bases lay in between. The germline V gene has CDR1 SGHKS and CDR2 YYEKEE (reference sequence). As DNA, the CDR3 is TGTGCCAGCAGCTTGGTTCCCAGACAGAACACTGAAGCTTTCTTT. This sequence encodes CASSLVPRQNTEAFF.

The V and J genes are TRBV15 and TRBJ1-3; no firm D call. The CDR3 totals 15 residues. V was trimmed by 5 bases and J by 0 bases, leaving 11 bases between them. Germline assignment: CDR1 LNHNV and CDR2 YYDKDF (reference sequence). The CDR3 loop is CATSLARASGNTIYF. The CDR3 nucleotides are TGTGCCACCAGCCTCGCCCGGGCCTCTGGAAACACCATATATTTT. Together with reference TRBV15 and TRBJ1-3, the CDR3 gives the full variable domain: DAMVIQNPRYQVTQFGKPVTLSCSQTLNHNVMYWYQQKSSQAPKLLFHYYDKDFNNEADTPDNFQSRRPNTSFCFLDIRSPGLGDTAMYLCATSLARASGNTIYFGEGSWLTVV.